The rows below give T cell receptor beta chains drawn from one sample of a study of CD8+CD57+ T cells in acquired aplastic anemia. MiXCR was run by TCRdb on the reads, yielding one entry per CDR3 protein. The data hold about 130,000 distinct CDR3 sequences, with 48% observed a single time. The sequenced sample was sorted CD4+, CD8+, or CD8+CD57+ T cells (not recorded which) from PBMCs. These receptors were taken from a human donor in good health, serving as a control. CDR3s include the opening cysteine and the closing phenylalanine or tryptophan. The D gene is left open where the match is weak. The listing skips clone size in some rows; elsewhere it reads once, few, many or a size class.

>few|TRBV10-2|NA|TRBJ1-2
CASRNSSRDGYTF
TGCGCCAGCAGAAACAGTTCCCGAGATGGCTACACCTTC
>NA|TRBV24-1|TRBD2|TRBJ2-1
CATSSPGLAYNEQFF
TGTGCCACCAGTAGTCCGGGACTAGCCTACAATGAGCAGTTCTTC
>NA|TRBV24-1|NA|TRBJ2-1
CATSDYTRGSAYNEQFF
TGTGCCACCAGTGATTATACCAGGGGTAGTGCCTACAATGAGCAGTTCTTC
>many|TRBV3-1|NA|TRBJ1-6
CASRSTSDSPLHF
TGTGCCAGCAGAAGTACGAGTGATTCACCCCTCCACTTT
>few|TRBV4-3|TRBD2|TRBJ2-7
CASSRTSGGPSESYEQYF
TGCGCCAGCAGCAGGACTAGCGGGGGGCCCTCCGAATCCTACGAGCAGTACTTC
>NA|TRBV20-1|NA|TRBJ1-6
CSAKGGGTDYNSPLHF
TGCAGTGCCAAGGGGGGGGGCACAGACTATAATTCACCCCTCCACTTT
>many|TRBV20-1|TRBD1|TRBJ2-7
CSADRGSYEQYF
TGCAGTGCGGACAGGGGTTCCTACGAGCAGTACTTC
>NA|TRBV7-2|NA|TRBJ2-7
CASSFGPMYEQYF
TGTGCCAGCAGCTTTGGACCGATGTACGAGCAGTACTTC
>many|TRBV20-1|TRBD2|TRBJ2-7
CSASGLLVAGGSYEQYF
TGCAGTGCTAGTGGACTATTAGTTGCGGGGGGGAGCTACGAGCAGTACTTC
>many|TRBV19|NA|TRBJ2-7
CASSIEVGRGYEQYF
TGTGCCAGTAGTATTGAGGTGGGGAGAGGGTACGAGCAGTACTTC
>once|TRBV20-1|NA|TRBJ2-5
CSARADEPQETQYF
TGCAGTGCTAGAGCCGACGAGCCTCAAGAGACCCAGTACTTC
>NA|TRBV7-3|NA|TRBJ2-2
CASTIGALGELFF
TGTGCCAGCACTATCGGAGCTCTCGGGGAGCTGTTTTTT
>few|TRBV2|NA|TRBJ1-5
CASSPGRGNQPQHF
TGTGCCAGCAGCCCCGGGAGGGGCAATCAGCCCCAGCATTTT
>NA|TRBV24-1|TRBD1|TRBJ1-2
CATSGTGPYGYTF
TGTGCCACCAGCGGGACAGGGCCCTATGGCTACACCTTC
>NA|TRBV20-1|NA|TRBJ2-2
CSGTGEAGELFF
TGCAGTGGTACAGGGGAGGCCGGGGAGCTGTTTTTT
>NA|TRBV19|NA|TRBJ1-1
CASSIGFLGNTEAFF
TGTGCCAGTAGTATAGGATTCCTGGGGAACACTGAAGCTTTCTTT
>NA|TRBV7-8|NA|TRBJ2-7
CASSPRLATGYEQYF
TGTGCCAGCAGCCCAAGGCTAGCGACAGGCTACGAGCAGTACTTC
>few|TRBV29-1|NA|TRBJ2-6
CSGLRTDDSGANVLTF
TGCAGCGGCCTCAGGACCGATGACTCTGGGGCCAACGTCCTGACTTTC
>many|TRBV5-1|TRBD2|TRBJ2-1
CASKLAGGLLGNEQFF
TGCGCCAGCAAACTAGCGGGGGGGCTCTTGGGCAATGAGCAGTTCTTC
>NA|TRBV19|NA|TRBJ2-5
CASSMSTSGTQYF
TGTGCCAGTAGTATGTCAACGTCAGGGACCCAGTACTTC
>few|TRBV6-2/TRBV6-3|TRBD2|TRBJ2-1
CASSYSSQWTSGGPNEQFF
TGTGCCAGCAGTTACTCGAGTCAATGGACTAGCGGGGGGCCCAATGAGCAGTTCTTC
>NA|TRBV10-3|NA|TRBJ2-2
CAISEGADTGELFF
TGTGCCATCAGTGAGGGGGCGGACACCGGGGAGCTGTTTTTT
>many|TRBV20-1|TRBD1|TRBJ2-3
CSARVSLGTGGPDTQYF
TGCAGTGCTAGAGTATCACTGGGGACAGGGGGTCCAGATACGCAGTATTTT
>few|TRBV3-1|NA|TRBJ2-6
CASSQDSGSNSGANVLTF
TGTGCCAGCAGCCAGGACAGCGGTTCAAACTCTGGGGCCAACGTCCTGACTTTC
>NA|TRBV24-1|TRBD1|TRBJ2-1
CATGGFHEQFF
TGTGCGACAGGGGGCTTCCATGAGCAGTTCTTC
>once|TRBV12-3/TRBV12-4|NA|TRBJ2-7
CASSWAVSYEQYF
TGTGCCAGCAGTTGGGCAGTCTCCTACGAGCAGTACTTC
>many|TRBV11-2|TRBD1|TRBJ2-7
CASSTLTGGNEQYF
TGTGCCAGCAGCACCTTAACAGGGGGCAACGAGCAGTACTTC
>NA|TRBV29-1|NA|TRBJ2-7
CSVVIGRPPYEQYF
TGCAGCGTTGTGATAGGGAGGCCCCCCTACGAGCAGTACTTC
>many|TRBV12-3/TRBV12-4|NA|TRBJ2-2
CASSFDRTTGELFF
TGTGCCAGCAGTTTTGACAGGACCACCGGGGAGCTGTTTTTT
>many|TRBV5-1|TRBD1|TRBJ1-2
CASSLATGGSGYTF
TGCGCCAGCAGCTTGGCAACAGGGGGCTCTGGCTACACCTTC
>NA|TRBV7-9|TRBD2|TRBJ2-1
CASSSTSGGPLDEQFF
TGTGCCAGCAGCTCCACTAGCGGGGGGCCCCTCGATGAGCAGTTCTTC
>NA|TRBV12-3/TRBV12-4|NA|TRBJ2-7
CASSLSDFLSRRQYF
TGTGCCAGCAGTTTATCGGATTTCCTTTCTCGACGGCAGTACTTC
>NA|TRBV4-3|NA|TRBJ1-6
CASSQDRIINSPLHF
TGCGCCAGCAGCCAAGACCGGATCATTAATTCACCCCTCCACTTT
>NA|TRBV10-3|NA|TRBJ1-5
CAISEKRHQDGNQPQHF
TGTGCCATCAGTGAGAAGAGACACCAGGACGGCAATCAGCCCCAGCATTTT
>NA|TRBV7-9|NA|TRBJ1-2
CASSLEAGGAGYTF
TGTGCCAGCAGCTTAGAGGCCGGGGGCGCCGGCTACACCTTC
>many|TRBV11-2|TRBD1|TRBJ2-1
CASSFLRDRTPEQFF
TGTGCCAGCAGCTTTTTAAGGGACAGGACTCCGGAGCAGTTCTTC